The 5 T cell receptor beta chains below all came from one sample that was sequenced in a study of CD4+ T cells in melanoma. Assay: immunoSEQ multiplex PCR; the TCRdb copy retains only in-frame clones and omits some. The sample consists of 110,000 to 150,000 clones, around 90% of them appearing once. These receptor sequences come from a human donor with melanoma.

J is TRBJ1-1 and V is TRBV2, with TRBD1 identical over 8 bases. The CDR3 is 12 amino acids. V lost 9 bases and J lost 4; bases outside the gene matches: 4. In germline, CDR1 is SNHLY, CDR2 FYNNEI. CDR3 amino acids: CARRTGSTEAFF. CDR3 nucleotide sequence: TGTGCCAGGAGGACAGGGAGCACTGAAGCTTTCTTT.

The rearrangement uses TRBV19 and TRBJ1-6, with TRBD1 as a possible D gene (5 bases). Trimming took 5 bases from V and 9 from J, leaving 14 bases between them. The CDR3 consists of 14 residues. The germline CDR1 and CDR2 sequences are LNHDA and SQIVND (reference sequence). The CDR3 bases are TGTGCCAGTAGTTCCGGGACCGGTAGTTCACCCCTCCACTTT. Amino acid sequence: CASSSGTGSSPLHF.

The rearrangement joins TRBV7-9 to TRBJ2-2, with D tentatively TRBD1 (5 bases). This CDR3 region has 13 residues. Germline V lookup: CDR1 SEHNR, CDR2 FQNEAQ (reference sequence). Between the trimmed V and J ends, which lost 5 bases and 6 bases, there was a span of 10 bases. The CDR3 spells CASSAQGSGELFF. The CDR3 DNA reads TGTGCCAGCAGCGCTCAGGGTTCCGGGGAGCTGTTTTTT.

DNA for the CDR3: TGTGCCAGCAGCCTCCACGTGGGGGGCGCGGGCTATGGCTACACCTTC. The encoded protein is CASSLHVGGAGYGYTF. The J gene is TRBJ1-2, the V gene TRBV7-8, with D possibly matching TRBD1 (6 bases). From germline, CDR1 is SGHVS and CDR2 FQNEAQ. V was shortened by 5 bases and J by 4 bases, with 20 bases between the two germline ends. The length of the CDR3 is 16 residues.

The CDR3 coding sequence is TGTGCCAGCAGCTTAGAACTAGCGGGGGGACTATCATCCTACAATGAGCAGTTCTTC. Translation: CASSLELAGGLSSYNEQFF. The chain recombines TRBV7-9 with TRBJ2-1; the match to TRBD2 covers 12 bases. V gave up 1 base and J gave up 1 base; unmatched junction bases: 8. Germline CDR1 and CDR2: SEHNR and FQNEAQ (reference sequence). The CDR3 runs to 19 residues.